This TCR beta chain was profiled in a study of blood T cell repertoires in COVID-19. Study information: The analysed material was cDNA or gDNA that came from T cells, B-cell-depleted T cells, or PBMCs.

Original handling: From reference gene primer amplification, estimates of nucleated cell counts were derived. Here immunoSEQ multiplex PCR was the method, and the copy in TCRdb shows in-frame clones only, minus some. V, J and clone size reflect that table, while D and trimming were determined from the DNA. The table has roughly 250,000 clones, 83% seen once. Participants came from fewer than 25 US areas, aged roughly 18 to 90 years. Participants in the exposed group had met a COVID-19 case in the 2 weeks before joining the study. Trimming took 7 bases from V and 0 from J, leaving 10 bases between them. The CDR3 is 13 residues long. CDR1 and CDR2 (germline): MNHEY, SVGAGI.

The chain joins TRBV6-5 to TRBJ2-7, with D hard to call. The sequence was obtained from a woman in her 40s who had been exposed to COVID-19. The sample comprised PBMCs or T cells enriched from blood (not recorded which). In nucleotides, the CDR3 is TGTGCCAGCACAGTTTCCAGCTCCTACGAGCAGTACTTC. Translation gives CASTVSSSYEQYF.